This entry is about one T cell receptor (beta chain). As yet, its antigen is unknown. PCR used 60 Vbeta primers and 13 Jbeta primers. Repertoires were generated with immunoSEQ multiplex PCR, while TCRdb's copy carries only in-frame clones and drops some. The table has tens of thousands of clones, approximately 82% seen once. The data originate from a study of cytomegalovirus exposure and HLA in healthy donors. CDR1 and CDR2 (germline): SGHDT, YYEEEE. The CDR3 has 15 residues. J was trimmed by 3 bases and V by 4 bases; bases with no gene match: 5. General observations from the study: TCR beta V segments were, for the most part, productive about 87% or about 30% of the time in an earlier analysis. In presence/absence analyses, roughly uniform sequencing depth across donors was assumed. A later analysis, which compared TCR beta chains of equal frequency, found the HLA-associated ones more clonally expanded.

The sequence derives from a man aged 18 to 29 in good health and CMV-seronegative. Source material: PBMCs. The chain employs TRBV5-6 and TRBJ2-2; 8 positions match TRBD1. This CDR3 is CASSPETGDTGELFF. DNA for the CDR3: TGTGCCAGCAGCCCGGAGACAGGGGACACCGGGGAGCTGTTTTTT.